These 28 T cell receptor beta chains came from one sample sequenced in a study of breast tumors, draining lymph nodes, adjacent tissues (dated by TCRdb to about 2016). Lymph node samples were obtained from the axillary draining lymph nodes of breast cancer patients. Libraries came from multiplex PCR. The sequencer was an Illumina HiSeq 2000. In-frame beta chains were kept once TCRdb had trimmed the public reads at Q25 with fastp and called clones with MiXCR. Every CDR3 protein is listed once, alongside the most common genes and DNA of its rows. This sample holds over 150,000 distinct CDR3 sequences; approximately 30% were observed only once. About 4% of the sample is held by the ten biggest clonotypes. The sequenced sample was axillary lymph node tissue. These receptors all stem from a female donor with breast cancer. Some clones in this sample may be carry-over from other donors' samples.

This clonotype was seen ten or more times. V is TRBV4-2 and J is TRBJ2-3, with D tentatively TRBD2 (6 bases). The CDR3 consists of 15 residues. V was pared by 4 bases and J by 5 bases, with 16 bases between. CDR1 and CDR2 (germline): LGHNA, YNFKEQ. CDR3 DNA: TGTGCCAGCAGCCTGGAACTAGCACGGCAAGATACGCAGTATTTT. Protein: CASSLELARQDTQYF.

Of note for this clonotype: This likely comes from a read error, as the CDR3 has no conserved phenylalanine or tryptophan at its end. The chain uses TRBV7-2 and TRBJ1-6; no clear D. From germline, CDR1 is SGHTA and CDR2 FQGNSA. CDR3 length: 14 amino acids. CDR3 sequence: CASSFGSGNSPLHL. In DNA, the CDR3 is TGCGCCAGCAGTTTTGGGTCGGGTAATTCACCCCTCCACCTT.

This clonotype was recorded many times. Here the CDR3 reads CASSPAVQPPLYNSPLHF. The CDR3 nucleotides read TGTGCCAGCAGCCCTGCGGTACAGCCGCCTCTCTATAATTCACCCCTCCACTTT. The V call is TRBV7-2, the J call TRBJ1-6; unclear D gene. Per the germline V gene, CDR1 is SGHTA and CDR2 is FQGNSA. Trimming took 5 bases from V and 3 from J, leaving 20 bases between them. This CDR3 has 18 residues.

This clonotype was detected many times. The chain links TRBV9 to TRBJ2-1, with TRBD2 identical over 12 bases. Germline loops: CDR1 SGDLS, CDR2 YYNGEE. The CDR3 loop spans 16 amino acids. The V and J ends lost 4 bases and 3 bases, in that order; junction bases with no gene match: 5. The CDR3 loop is CASSLKTSGSYNEQFF. In DNA form, the CDR3 reads TGTGCCAGCAGCTTGAAGACTAGCGGGAGCTACAATGAGCAGTTCTTC.

The chain employs TRBV29-1 and TRBJ2-5; 12 nucleotides align to TRBD2. The V gene's germline CDR1 is SQVTM and CDR2 ANQGSEA. This CDR3 has 14 amino acids. V shed 6 bases and J 2 bases; nucleotides not matched to a gene: 4. The CDR3 DNA reads TGCAGCGTGCTAGGACTAGCGGGGCAAGAGACCCAGTACTTC. Translating gives CSVLGLAGQETQYF.

V usage is TRBV2 and J usage is TRBJ2-2; 9 nucleotides agree with TRBD1. The V and J ends lost 6 bases and 7 bases, in that order; junction bases with no gene match: 15. CDR1 SNHLY and CDR2 FYNNEI come from the germline V gene. The length of the CDR3 is 17 residues. DNA of the CDR3: TGTGCCAGCAGCTCGCAGAGACGGACAGGGGTGGACGGGGAGCTGTTTTTT. This codes for CASSSQRRTGVDGELFF.

This clonotype is medium-sized. This sequence may be a read error, since a much larger clone differs from it by one base. The chain carries TRBV7-2 and TRBJ2-5; TRBD2 matches 10 bases. Germline-derived CDR1 and CDR2 are SGHTA and FQGNSA. The CDR3 spans 17 residues. V gave up 6 bases and J gave up 9 bases; unmatched junction bases: 19. DNA of the CDR3: TGTGCCAGCAGTAAAACCCCCAGCGGGAGGGCCGGGGAGCCCCAGTACTTC. Residues: CASSKTPSGRAGEPQYF.

Notes on this clonotype: Since a much larger clone is just one base distant, this may be a read error. This chain connects TRBV20-1 to TRBJ1-5, with 7 bases identical to TRBD1. The CDR3 is 15 amino acids. Germline values: CDR1 DFQATT, CDR2 SNEGSKA (reference sequence). Trimming took 3 bases from V and 6 from J; bases not matched to a gene: 11. For the CDR3, the DNA is TGCAGTGCTAGCGGTAAAAACAGGGGTGCTCAGCCCCAGCATTTT. The encoded protein is CSASGKNRGAQPQHF.

The gene calls are TRBV20-1 and TRBJ1-4, with a weak D call TRBD1 (5 bases). V lost 3 bases, J lost 6 bases, and 14 bases lay in between. The CDR3 has 14 amino acids. CDR1 DFQATT and CDR2 SNEGSKA come from the germline V gene (reference sequence). The CDR3 DNA reads TGCAGTGCTAGTAGCGGGGCCCTAGATGAAAAACTGTTTTTT. This codes for CSASSGALDEKLFF.

As regards this clonotype: One base away lies a much larger clone, so this may be a sequencing read error. The CDR3 sequence: CASSLISQGGYGYPF. The CDR3 DNA follows: TGTGCCAGCAGCTTAATTTCACAGGGGGGCTATGGCTACCCCTTC. This chain joins TRBV7-6 and TRBJ1-2; the match to TRBD1 covers 8 bases. The CDR3 extends over 15 amino acids. Germline loops: CDR1 SGHVS, CDR2 FNYEAQ.

This clonotype was picked up many times. This chain uses TRBV6-6 with TRBJ1-5; 7 nucleotides line up with TRBD1. The CDR3 covers 18 residues. Looked up from germline, CDR1 is MNHNY and CDR2 is SVGAGI (reference sequence). V was clipped by 2 bases and J by 2 bases; unmatched bases: 12. DNA for the CDR3: TGTGCCAGCAGTTACCGTCCCCAGGGGGTTAGAGGCAATCAGCCCCAGCATTTT. Translating gives CASSYRPQGVRGNQPQHF.

V usage is TRBV7-3 and J usage is TRBJ1-4; D is perhaps TRBD1 (6 bases). V was shortened by 5 bases and J by 8 bases, with 21 bases between the two germline ends. The germline V gene has CDR1 SGHTA and CDR2 FQGTGA. The CDR3 runs 16 residues. The CDR3 DNA follows: TGTGCCAGCAGCCCAAGGAGCGGGGGGGGCCGGGAAAAACTGTTTTTT. Encoded protein: CASSPRSGGGREKLFF.

In this sample, this clonotype turned up many times. This chain connects TRBV15 to TRBJ1-6; 8 bases map to TRBD1. The CDR3 sequence is 17 residues long. Germline trimming cut 7 bases from V and 7 bases from J; bases unmatched to any gene: 15. Germline CDR1 and CDR2: LNHNV and YYDKDF (reference sequence). The CDR3 spells CATNLGYGTGINSPLHF. The CDR3 coding sequence is TGTGCCACCAATTTGGGGTACGGGACAGGAATAAATTCACCCCTCCACTTT.

This clonotype was recorded many times. This chain connects TRBV7-9 to TRBJ2-3; D remains unclear. Germline V CDR1 and CDR2: SEHNR, FQNEAQ (reference sequence). Trimming took off 1 base at V and 6 bases at J, with 5 bases between the two ends. The CDR3 has 12 residues. CDR3 nucleotide sequence: TGTGCCAGCAGCTTAGATGCCGATACGCAGTATTTT. Its protein product is CASSLDADTQYF.

The chain carries TRBV25-1 and TRBJ1-3; D is perhaps TRBD1 (5 bases). This CDR3 is 9 amino acids long. Germline CDR1 and CDR2: MGHDK and SYGVNS. The V end was cut by 6 bases, the J end by 16 bases, with 10 bases between. The CDR3 nucleotides are TGTGCCAGCAGCTTTGACAGCTATTTT. Translating gives CASSFDSYF.

This chain joins TRBV7-6 and TRBJ1-5; tentative D call: TRBD1 (6 bases). V shed 1 base and J shed 2 bases, with 18 bases lying between them. The CDR3 runs to 18 residues. Looked up from germline, CDR1 is SGHVS and CDR2 is FNYEAQ. The CDR3 region is CASSLGGGRAFGNQPQHF. CDR3 sequence (DNA): TGTGCCAGCAGCTTAGGCGGGGGGCGCGCGTTCGGCAATCAGCCCCAGCATTTT.

This clonotype appeared a single time. One base away lies a much larger clone, so this may be a sequencing read error. The gene calls are TRBV19 and TRBJ2-7, with D possibly TRBD1 on 6 matching bases. The CDR3 has 13 residues. CDR1 and CDR2 from the germline V gene are LNHDA and SQIVND (reference sequence). The CDR3 loop reads CASSIQGKGELYF. CDR3 bases: TGTGCCAGTAGTATACAGGGGAAGGGCGAGCTGTACTTC. The full variable domain, completed using reference TRBV19 and TRBJ2-7, is DGGITQSPKYLFRKEGQNVTLSCEQNLNHDAMYWYRQDPGQGLRLIYYSQIVNDFQKGDIAEGYSVSREKKESFPLTVTSAQKNPTAFYLCASSIQGKGELYFGPGTRLTVT.

About this clonotype itself: A much larger clone lies a single base off, so this may be a read error. V usage is TRBV4-1 and J usage is TRBJ2-2, with 7 bases aligning to TRBD1. This CDR3 spans 16 amino acids. Germline assignment: CDR1 MGHRA and CDR2 YSYEKL. Here the CDR3 DNA reads TGCGCCAGCACCCAAGAACAGGGGATCAACACCGGGGAGCTGTTTTTT. Translation: CASTQEQGINTGELFF.

On this clonotype itself: This may be a read error: a much more frequent sequence differs by one nucleotide. The CDR3 spells CASSSLEGLPYEQYF. The CDR3 DNA follows: TGTGCCAGCAGTTCATTGGAAGGACTACCCTACGAGCAGTACTTC. The chain recombines TRBV12-3 or TRBV12-4 with TRBJ2-7, with a weak D call TRBD2 (6 bases). This CDR3 comprises 15 residues. V lost 4 bases to trimming and J lost 2 bases, with 15 bases between them.

There are many counts of this clonotype. CDR3 bases: TGCAGTGCTCACTGGGACGGGGAGACCCAGTACTTC. It specifies CSAHWDGETQYF. The J gene is TRBJ2-5, the V gene TRBV20-1; the D call may be TRBD1 or TRBD2 (5 bases each). CDR1 is DFQATT and CDR2 is SNEGSKA in the germline V gene (reference sequence). There are 12 residues in the CDR3. Deletions cut 5 bases from V and 5 bases from J, with 12 bases between.

Turning to this clonotype: A clone one base away is much larger, so this may be a read error. The chain is built from TRBV10-3 and TRBJ2-5; no firm D call. V lost 0 bases and J 7 bases, leaving 12 bases between the germline ends. CDR3 length equals 14 residues. Germline-derived CDR1 and CDR2 are ENHRY and SYGVKD. The CDR3 spells CAISESRTSGTQYF. CDR3 DNA sequence: TGTGCCATCAGTGAGTCGCGCACTTCAGGGACCCAGTACTTC.

This clonotype was recorded at least ten times. The chain joins TRBV6-6 to TRBJ1-5; D not certain. Per germline, CDR1 MNHNY and CDR2 SVGAGI (reference sequence). The V and J ends lost 2 bases and 6 bases respectively, with 11 bases between them. CDR3 length: 14 residues. CDR3 amino acids: CASSYGQIGQPQHF. The CDR3 DNA follows: TGTGCCAGCAGTTACGGGCAGATCGGTCAGCCCCAGCATTTT.

This clonotype was observed a handful of times. In nucleotides, the CDR3 is TGCGCCAGCAGCTTCGGGGTGAGTTTGAACACTGAAGCTTTCTTT. Protein sequence: CASSFGVSLNTEAFF. The genes are TRBV5-1 and TRBJ1-1; the D is unclear. This CDR3 contains 15 residues. The germline V and J ends were trimmed by 2 bases and 0 bases, with 11 bases remaining between them. Germline CDR1 and CDR2: SGHRS and YFSETQ. Looking up the rest from reference TRBV5-1 and TRBJ1-1 gives the full variable domain: KAGVTQTPRYLIKTRGQQVTLSCSPISGHRSVSWYQQTPGQGLQFLFEYFSETQRNKGNFPGRFSGRQFSNSRSEMNVSTLELGDSALYLCASSFGVSLNTEAFFGQGTRLTVV.

The rearrangement uses TRBV19 and TRBJ2-5, with 10 bases matching TRBD1. In germline, CDR1 is LNHDA, CDR2 SQIVND (reference sequence). The V gene end was trimmed by 4 bases and the J gene end by 0 bases; junction bases not matched to a gene: 11. CDR3 length: 18 residues. The chain's CDR3 is CASSTPPGTGAYQETQYF. CDR3 nucleotide sequence: TGTGCCAGTAGTACCCCCCCCGGGACAGGGGCCTACCAAGAGACCCAGTACTTC.

This clonotype was recorded many times. The chain employs TRBV11-3 and TRBJ2-7, with D possibly TRBD1 on 6 matching bases. Germline values: CDR1 SGHNT, CDR2 YENEEA. The CDR3 consists of 15 residues. Trimming shortened V by 5 bases and J by 7 bases, and 21 bases separated the two germline ends. CDR3 bases: TGTGCCAGCAGCCCACATACAGGGTCCCGCGGGGAGCAGTACTTC. Amino acids: CASSPHTGSRGEQYF.

In this sample, this clonotype turned up many times. V usage is TRBV6-5 and J usage is TRBJ2-7, with D perhaps matching TRBD1 (5 bases). CDR1 MNHEY and CDR2 SVGAGI come from the germline V gene. The V end was cut by 3 bases, the J end by 5 bases, with 17 bases between. The CDR3 is 15 residues long. The CDR3 region has the DNA TGTGCCAGCAGTTATCCAGGGCAGGGAAAGCACGAGCAGTACTTC. Amino acids: CASSYPGQGKHEQYF.

This clonotype was observed at least ten times. The rearrangement joins TRBV7-8 to TRBJ1-2, with TRBD1 identical over 7 bases. Germline CDR1 reads SGHVS; CDR2 reads FQNEAQ. Trimming removed 5 bases from V and 3 bases from J; junction bases left unmatched: 12. This CDR3 is built from 16 residues. The CDR3 loop is CASSRSGTEFDYGYTF. The CDR3 bases are TGTGCCAGCAGCAGATCCGGGACAGAATTTGACTATGGCTACACCTTC.

There are many counts of this clonotype. The chain is built from TRBV2 and TRBJ2-5; D ambiguous. The germline V gene encodes CDR1 SNHLY and CDR2 FYNNEI. V was cut by 3 bases and J by 5 bases, with 10 bases left in between. The CDR3 covers 13 residues. CDR3 loop: CASSDNLLETQYF. DNA for the CDR3: TGTGCCAGCAGTGATAATCTCTTGGAGACCCAGTACTTC.